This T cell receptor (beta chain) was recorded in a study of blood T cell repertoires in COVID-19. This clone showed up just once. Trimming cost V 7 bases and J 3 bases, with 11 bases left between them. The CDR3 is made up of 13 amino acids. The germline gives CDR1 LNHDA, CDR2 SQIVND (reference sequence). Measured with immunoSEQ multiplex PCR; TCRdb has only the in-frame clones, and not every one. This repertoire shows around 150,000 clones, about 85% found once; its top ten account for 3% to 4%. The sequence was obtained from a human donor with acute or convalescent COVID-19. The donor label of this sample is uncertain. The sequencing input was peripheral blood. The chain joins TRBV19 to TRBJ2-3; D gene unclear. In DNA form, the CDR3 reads TGTGCCAGTAAAATCGGTAGTACAGATACGCAGTATTTT. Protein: CASKIGSTDTQYF.